These 27 T cell receptor beta chains were sequenced from one sample in a study of OX40 agonist ivuxolimab in advanced cancers. The assay was immunoSEQ multiplex PCR, and TCRdb's table has in-frame clones only and misses some. This sample has approximately 39,000 clones, with roughly nine tenths found just once. Sequencing was performed on CD4+ or CD8+ T cells sorted from blood, taken in a trial of the OX40 agonist ivuxolimab. Source of these receptors: an adult with an advanced solid tumor such as melanoma, head and neck, liver or kidney cancer.

V usage is TRBV6-5 and J usage is TRBJ2-2; unclear D gene. Trimming stripped 6 bases from V and 4 bases from J, with 6 bases between. The germline V gene encodes CDR1 MNHEY and CDR2 SVGAGI. This CDR3 contains 12 residues. The CDR3 is CASSHSTGELFF. The CDR3 nucleotides read TGTGCCAGCAGCCACAGCACCGGGGAGCTGTTTTTT.

This chain links TRBV19 with TRBJ2-7; D is perhaps TRBD1 or TRBD2 (5 bases each). The length of the CDR3 is 14 residues. Deletions cut 8 bases from V and 4 bases from J, with 18 bases between. Germline values: CDR1 LNHDA, CDR2 SQIVND (reference sequence). CDR3 amino acids: CASRRVSGMYEQYF. CDR3 sequence (DNA): TGTGCCAGTCGCAGGGTTTCGGGGATGTACGAGCAGTACTTC.

The count of this clone is one. The V gene is TRBV11-2, the J gene TRBJ2-7; 8 nucleotides agree with TRBD1. CDR1 and CDR2 (germline): SGHAT, FQNNGV. The CDR3 is 14 residues long. The ends lost 5 bases at V and 3 bases at J; junction bases unmatched: 6. Here the CDR3 reads CASSPTGVGYEQYF. Here the CDR3 DNA reads TGTGCCAGCAGCCCGACAGGGGTCGGCTACGAGCAGTACTTC.

This clone was seen a handful of times. This chain connects TRBV28 to TRBJ2-7; D is ambiguous. This CDR3 has 10 amino acids. The V end lost 3 bases, the J end lost 7 bases, and 4 bases lay between the germline ends. In germline, CDR1 is MDHEN, CDR2 SYDVKM. CDR3 sequence: CASSFREQYF. The CDR3 DNA is TGTGCCAGCAGTTTTCGGGAGCAGTACTTC.

The genes are TRBV6-6 and TRBJ1-2; no definite D call. This CDR3 spans 12 amino acids. Per the germline V gene, CDR1 is MNHNY and CDR2 is SVGAGI (reference sequence). Trimming removed 7 bases from V and 4 bases from J, with 10 bases in between. CDR3 coding DNA: TGTGCCAGCAATTCAGGTGTCTATGGCTACACCTTC. The encoded protein is CASNSGVYGYTF.

The chain has TRBV5-4 and TRBJ1-2; 8 positions agree with TRBD1. From germline, CDR1 is SGHNT and CDR2 YYREEE (reference sequence). Trimming removed 2 bases from V and 7 bases from J; junction bases left unmatched: 1. The CDR3 has 12 residues. CDR3 in amino acids: CASSFGQGGYTF. The CDR3 DNA follows: TGTGCCAGCAGCTTTGGACAGGGTGGCTACACCTTC.

This chain uses TRBV7-9 with TRBJ1-4; unclear D gene. The germline V and J ends were trimmed by 5 bases and 5 bases, with 9 bases remaining between them. The CDR3 is 13 amino acids. Looked up from germline, CDR1 is SEHNR and CDR2 is FQNEAQ (reference sequence). CDR3 nucleotide sequence: TGTGCCAGCAGCCCCCGCCCAAATGAAAAACTGTTTTTT. This translates into CASSPRPNEKLFF.

The chain links TRBV7-8 to TRBJ2-5; 7 bases map to TRBD2. J was trimmed by 5 bases and V by 2 bases; bases with no gene match: 8. Germline V gives CDR1 SGHVS, CDR2 FQNEAQ. CDR3 length: 15 amino acids. The CDR3 loop reads CASSLLAVVGETQYF. Here the CDR3 DNA reads TGTGCCAGCAGCTTACTAGCGGTCGTGGGGGAGACCCAGTACTTC.

V and J are TRBV7-3 and TRBJ2-1; 7 bases agree with TRBD2. J was trimmed by 2 bases and V by 2 bases; bases with no gene match: 6. Per the germline V gene, CDR1 is SGHTA and CDR2 is FQGTGA. CDR3 size: 16 residues. CDR3 amino acids: CASSLDPGLAYNEQFF. The CDR3 DNA sequence: TGTGCCAGCAGCTTAGACCCCGGACTAGCCTACAATGAGCAGTTCTTC.

CDR3 amino acids: CAWIPLGGNYGYTF. For the CDR3, the DNA is TGTGCCTGGATCCCCTTGGGGGGCAACTATGGCTACACCTTC. The genes are TRBV30 and TRBJ1-2; perhaps TRBD1 as D (6 bases). V was shortened by 4 bases and J by 2 bases, with 14 bases between the two germline ends. This CDR3 is 14 amino acids long. Per germline, CDR1 GTSNPN and CDR2 SVGIG (reference sequence).

Remarks on this clone: The junction departs from germline at one end; a sequencing error may be responsible. The chain is built from TRBV7-9 and TRBJ2-2; the match to TRBD2 covers 8 bases. The CDR3 is 16 amino acids. Germline V gives CDR1 SEHNR, CDR2 FQNEAQ (reference sequence). The CDR3 is CASSIAGLAVHGELFF. CDR3 nucleotide sequence: TGTGCCAGCAGCATAGCCGGACTAGCAGTCCACGGGGAGCTGTTTTTT.

This sequence joins TRBV19 and TRBJ2-2, with D perhaps TRBD1 (7 bases). V was pared by 2 bases and J by 7 bases, with 14 bases between. The CDR3 contains 15 residues. The V gene's germline CDR1 is LNHDA and CDR2 SQIVND (reference sequence). CDR3 region: CASSIIQGGGGELFF. Written as DNA, the CDR3 is TGTGCCAGTAGTATAATCCAGGGGGGCGGCGGGGAGCTGTTTTTT.

The chain employs TRBV9 and TRBJ2-3; 9 bases agree with TRBD2. This CDR3 is built from 15 residues. The germline V gene has CDR1 SGDLS and CDR2 YYNGEE. V gave up 4 bases and J gave up 1 base; unmatched junction bases: 4. Here the CDR3 reads CASSLWTSGTDTQYF. For the CDR3, the DNA is TGTGCCAGCAGCCTTTGGACTAGCGGCACAGATACGCAGTATTTT.

This chain uses TRBV6-5 with TRBJ2-7, with a weak D call TRBD2 (7 bases). Germline-derived CDR1 and CDR2 are MNHEY and SVGAGI. This CDR3 has 15 residues. V lost 6 bases, J lost 4 bases, and 19 bases lay in between. CDR3 in amino acids: CASSPQGGGQYEQYF. CDR3 DNA sequence: TGTGCCAGCAGCCCACAGGGAGGGGGGCAATACGAGCAGTACTTC.

V usage is TRBV7-9 and J usage is TRBJ2-7; D is perhaps TRBD1 (6 bases). Trimming cost V 5 bases and J 1 base, with 9 bases left between them. Germline lookup yields CDR1 SEHNR and CDR2 FQNEAQ (reference sequence). The CDR3 totals 13 residues. The CDR3 sequence: CASSHRDSYEQYF. Here the CDR3 DNA reads TGTGCCAGCAGCCACAGGGATTCCTACGAGCAGTACTTC.

V usage is TRBV9 and J usage is TRBJ1-2; 12 bases align to TRBD1. This CDR3 is 15 amino acids long. V gave up 3 bases and J gave up 5 bases; unmatched junction bases: 5. Germline V gene sequence: CDR1 SGDLS, CDR2 YYNGEE. The CDR3 is CASSDRGQGAYGYTF. Written as DNA, the CDR3 is TGTGCCAGCAGCGACCGGGGACAGGGGGCGTATGGCTACACCTTC.

This chain links TRBV5-1 with TRBJ1-2; D not certain. Trimming removed 4 bases at V and 2 bases at J, with 12 bases between. CDR1 and CDR2 from the germline V gene are SGHRS and YFSETQ. The CDR3 extends over 14 amino acids. In DNA form, the CDR3 reads TGCGCCAGCAGCCCCGACCTAGTCAACTATGGCTACACCTTC. It translates to CASSPDLVNYGYTF.

The V and J genes are TRBV7-7 and TRBJ2-1; 8 bases agree with TRBD1. Germline values: CDR1 SSHAT, CDR2 FNYEAQ (reference sequence). This CDR3 is built from 15 residues. The chain's CDR3 is CASSSGQGFDNEQFF. CDR3 nucleotide sequence: TGTGCTAGTTCGTCCGGACAGGGATTCGACAATGAGCAGTTCTTC.

The chain uses TRBV29-1 and TRBJ2-7; no clear D. The germline CDR1 and CDR2 sequences are SQVTM and ANQGSEA. This CDR3 is 13 amino acids long. Trimming took 7 bases from V and 2 from J, leaving 15 bases between them. The CDR3: CSGYVGPTYEQYF. The CDR3, as DNA: TGCAGCGGCTACGTAGGACCGACCTACGAGCAGTACTTC.

This clone was recorded a few times. The chain has TRBV2 and TRBJ2-7; D might be TRBD1 or TRBD2, each matching 5 bases. The germline V gene encodes CDR1 SNHLY and CDR2 FYNNEI. V lost 6 bases to trimming and J lost 5 bases, with 14 bases between them. This CDR3 is built from 13 residues. CDR3 residues: CASRSGSPHEQYF. In DNA, the CDR3 is TGTGCCAGCAGGTCAGGGAGTCCCCACGAGCAGTACTTC.

J is TRBJ2-3 and V is TRBV19; TRBD2 matches 8 bases. Germline V gives CDR1 LNHDA, CDR2 SQIVND (reference sequence). The CDR3 loop spans 14 amino acids. With V trimmed by 3 bases and J by 2 bases, 1 base remained unmatched. CDR3 nucleotides: TGTGCCAGTAGTATCGGGGGGGACACAGATACGCAGTATTTT. It yields the protein CASSIGGDTDTQYF. The full variable domain, in which reference TRBV19 and TRBJ2-3 provide the parts outside the CDR3, is DGGITQSPKYLFRKEGQNVTLSCEQNLNHDAMYWYRQDPGQGLRLIYYSQIVNDFQKGDIAEGYSVSREKKESFPLTVTSAQKNPTAFYLCASSIGGDTDTQYFGPGTRLTVL.

J is TRBJ1-1 and V is TRBV28; D gene unclear. V lost 4 bases to trimming and J lost 4 bases, with 13 bases between them. This CDR3 region has 14 residues. CDR1 is MDHEN and CDR2 is SYDVKM in the germline V gene. The DNA for the CDR3 is TGTGCCAGCAGTTCCGGAACTCAGGCCACTGAAGCTTTCTTT. This sequence encodes CASSSGTQATEAFF.

Of note for this clone: One end of the junction is discordant with germline, which a read error may explain. The J gene is TRBJ2-7, the V gene TRBV7-7; D is ambiguous. Per germline, CDR1 SSHAT and CDR2 FNYEAQ (reference sequence). The CDR3 spans 13 residues. The CDR3 protein is CASSSPGSYEQYF. In DNA form, the CDR3 reads TGTGCTAGCAGTTCACCGGGCTCCTACGAGCAGTACTTC.

The rearrangement links TRBV16 to TRBJ2-3; D gene ambiguous. Per germline, CDR1 KGHSY and CDR2 FQNENV. V dropped 0 bases and J dropped 4 bases, with 14 bases sitting between them. The CDR3 is 16 amino acids. CDR3 amino acids: CASSQSRLDPADTQYF. CDR3 sequence (DNA): TGTGCCAGCAGCCAATCTCGCCTCGATCCGGCAGATACGCAGTATTTT. The complete variable domain, with remaining parts taken from reference TRBV16 and TRBJ2-3, reads GEEVAQTPKHLVRGEGQKAKLYCAPIKGHSYVFWYQQVLKNEFKFLISFQNENVFDETGMPKERFSAKCLPNSPCSLEIQATKLEDSAVYFCASSQSRLDPADTQYFGPGTRLTVL.

This chain connects TRBV7-9 to TRBJ2-6; D is possibly TRBD1 (5 bases). Trimming shortened V by 1 base and J by 3 bases, and 10 bases separated the two germline ends. Germline values: CDR1 SEHNR, CDR2 FQNEAQ (reference sequence). This CDR3 comprises 16 residues. The CDR3 loop is CASSLGQGLGANVLTF. The CDR3 bases are TGTGCCAGCAGCTTAGGTCAGGGCCTTGGGGCCAACGTCCTGACTTTC.

The chain is built from TRBV6-1 and TRBJ1-5; possible D gene TRBD1, 5 bases. This CDR3 has 14 amino acids. Germline loops: CDR1 MNHNS, CDR2 SASEGT. The V end lost 6 bases, the J end lost 7 bases, and 16 bases lay between the germline ends. In DNA form, the CDR3 reads TGTGCCAGCAGCTCCGGACAACCATCCCAGCCCCAGCATTTT. This encodes CASSSGQPSQPQHF.

The chain combines TRBV27 with TRBJ2-7; TRBD1 aligns across 7 bases. CDR3 size: 15 residues. J lost 2 bases, V lost 0 bases, and 4 bases had no gene match. Germline lookup yields CDR1 MNHEY and CDR2 SMNVEV (reference sequence). CDR3 nucleotides: TGTGCCAGCAGTTTATCGGGGCAGGGGGCCTACGAGCAGTACTTC. Translated: CASSLSGQGAYEQYF.